This T cell receptor (beta chain) was recovered during a study of blood T cell repertoires in COVID-19. Turning to the study itself: Some COVID-19 samples were acute and others convalescent; all came from the United States, Italy and Spain. Sample material is recorded as cDNA or gDNA derived from T cells, B-cell-depleted T cells, or PBMCs.

Authors' processing steps: Estimation of nucleated cell counts relied on the amplification of reference gene primers. Sequenced by immunoSEQ multiplex PCR; TCRdb stores in-frame clones only, minus some. V, J and clone size were drawn from that table, and D and trimming were deduced from the DNA. The data show approximately 94,000 clones, 70% to 90% seen once. CDR1 is SGDLS, CDR2 YYNGEE, per germline. Trimming removed 2 bases from V and 5 bases from J, with 10 bases in between. This CDR3 has 13 amino acids. The sequenced material came from peripheral blood. The rearrangement joins TRBV9 to TRBJ2-5; possible D gene TRBD2, 6 bases. The sequence was obtained from a man between 50 and 59 years old with active or convalescent COVID-19. CDR3 amino acids: CASSVGTGETQYF. Here the CDR3 DNA reads TGTGCCAGCAGCGTGGGGACTGGTGAGACCCAGTACTTC.